This T cell receptor (beta chain) emerged from a study of shared clonotypes between healthy human individuals. This CDR3 spans 13 amino acids. Trimming shortened V by 6 bases and J by 10 bases, and 17 bases separated the two germline ends. Per germline, CDR1 KGHSH and CDR2 LQKENI. The study's findings and limits: The naive CD4 repertoires of a few donors were compared, and approximately 4.5% of clonotypes were shared. Measured sharing among donors was expected to vary with sequencing depth. Naive subsets generally had larger estimated richness than memory subsets.

Every subset's genomic DNA went evenly onto several immunoSEQ plates. Generated by immunoSEQ multiplex PCR, the TCRdb table keeps only in-frame clones and is missing some. The sample gives roughly 2 million clones, 90% to 95% of which show up once; 0.13% is in the top ten. The table lists this clone with a count of one. Its antigen is not identified. The sequenced sample consisted of naive CD4+ T cells sorted from blood. Regarding subset: CD45RA+ positively selected. The genes are TRBV18 and TRBJ2-3, with D possibly matching TRBD1 (6 bases). The clonotype was recovered from a man aged 18 to 30 in good health. CDR3 DNA: TGTGCCAGCTCCATCACAGGGAATCATGCGCAGTATTTT. Amino acids: CASSITGNHAQYF.